Included here is one T cell receptor (beta chain) sequence, with context. This clonotype was observed at least ten times. The specificity of this receptor is unknown. One base away there is no much larger clone; base qualities are not given. The iRepertoire nested amplicon-rescue multiplex PCR (arm-PCR) platform was used to amplify TCR alpha and beta CDR3 regions from RNA. For one-step reverse transcription and amplification, roughly 100-450 ng of tissue mRNA or PBMC total RNA was used as input. Following bead purification, Illumina adapters were added by a secondary multiplex PCR, and libraries between 200 and 400 bp were gel-purified. The libraries contained internal 6-nucleotide barcodes that were used for demultiplexing. Sequencing of libraries was performed on an Illumina MiSeq with 2x220 or 2x250 nucleotide paired-end reads. For the original study's pipeline: Paired reads were merged using FLASH 1.2.11 and aligned with BWA-MEM to the GRCh37 human genome, and TRA and TRB reads were then extracted. V and J assignment used an IMGT-derived reference of cassette sequences and CDR3 motifs that included pseudogenes. Reads were translated in three frames, and productive CDR3s were defined as those with a C...FGXG motif and no stop codons. Unique combinations of V-J cassette pair and CDR3 amino acid sequence were defined as clonotypes. Reads were filtered by Hamming distance, thresholded by each sample's sequence error rate in mapped regions. TCRdb cleaned the public reads at Q25 with fastp, built clones with MiXCR and kept in-frame beta chains. Every distinct CDR3 protein forms one entry, paired with its most common genes and DNA. TCRdb's processing, not the authors' own work, is the source of the V and J calls. This sample lists approximately 12,000 distinct CDR3 sequences; 26% were detected once. 40% to 50% of the sample lies in the top ten.

This specimen comes from a study of glioma-infiltrating T cells (dated by TCRdb to 2015 to 2016). For the study in its entirety: The study sequenced TCR alpha- and beta-chain repertoires from glioma tissue, from non-neoplastic brain tissue and from matched peripheral blood mononuclear cells. To measure divergence between tissue and blood T-cell populations, each tissue-infiltrating repertoire was compared with the peripheral blood repertoire of the same patient. The paired cohort was made up of three low-grade glioma patients, about 8 primary glioblastoma patients and three non-glioma patients who contributed non-neoplastic brain tissue.

Broader findings and caveats from the paper: VJ-independent divergence between tissue and blood was lower than expected in non-neoplastic patients but higher than expected in all gliomas, particularly low-grade gliomas. The group comparisons were based on small numbers of patients: three non-neoplastic, three low-grade glioma and roughly eight glioblastoma patients. Tissue and blood shared very few CDR3 sequences, a result attributed to high CDR3 diversity and limited sampling.

The CDR1 and CDR2 encoded by the germline V gene (reference sequence) are MNHEY and SMNVEV. The CDR3 runs 16 residues from the cysteine to the phenylalanine. Of the read, only the CDR3 DNA is kept; its 48 bases are in frame from base 1. The junction shows trimming of 4 bases on V and 6 bases on J, and the gene matches do not reach 9 bases of it. The TCR originated in a human donor with low-grade glioma or glioblastoma, undergoing nonglioma brain surgery, or in good health (not recorded which). This sequence uses TRBV27 and TRBJ1-5; a stretch of 10 junction bases matches TRBD1. Material: glioma tissue, nonneoplastic brain tissue, or PBMCs (not recorded which). The base sequence is TGTGCCAGCAGTTCGACCCGGGACAGGGGTGGTCAGCCCCAGCATTTT. Its translation is CASSSTRDRGGQPQHF.